Shown below are 23 T cell receptor beta chains from a single sample sequenced in a study of CD8+ T cells in alopecia areata. Documented treatment: oral pan-JAK inhibitor, 5-10 mg twice daily. RNA, once extracted, was reverse transcribed into cDNA for use as the sequencing template. Sequencing used immunoSEQ multiplex PCR; TCRdb keeps in-frame clones, though not all of them. Of 150,000 to 200,000 clones in the sample, approximately 61% were seen once. Sequenced material: CD4+ T cells sorted from blood, taken at week 24, from a patient treated with tofacitinib. The receptors shown here come from a human donor with alopecia areata.

The rearrangement joins TRBV6-1 to TRBJ1-5; D is unclear. V lost 8 bases and J 2 bases, leaving 10 bases between the germline ends. The CDR3 is 13 amino acids. CDR1 MNHNS and CDR2 SASEGT come from the germline V gene. In nucleotides, the CDR3 is TGTGCCAGCGTGGGCGACGGCAATCAGCCCCAGCATTTT. Protein product: CASVGDGNQPQHF.

The V and J genes are TRBV7-8 and TRBJ1-1; D is ambiguous. Germline CDR1 reads SGHVS; CDR2 reads FQNEAQ. The CDR3 loop spans 13 amino acids. V dropped 1 base and J dropped 3 bases, with 6 bases sitting between them. In nucleotides, the CDR3 is TGTGCCAGCAGCTTAGTAGTGTACACTGAAGCTTTCTTT. Protein product: CASSLVVYTEAFF.

This clone was seen only a few times. The same CDR3 is also encoded by other DNA sequences in this sample. The V and J genes are TRBV30 and TRBJ2-2; D perhaps matches TRBD1 (6 bases). Trimming pared 3 bases from V and 4 bases from J, leaving 9 bases between. Germline V gives CDR1 GTSNPN, CDR2 SVGIG (reference sequence). This CDR3 contains 13 residues. The DNA for the CDR3 is TGTGCCTGGAGACGCAGGGGCACCGGGGAGCTGTTTTTT. Translating gives CAWRRRGTGELFF.

J is TRBJ1-5 and V is TRBV30; 10 nucleotides line up with TRBD1. Germline values: CDR1 GTSNPN, CDR2 SVGIG (reference sequence). The CDR3 runs to 16 residues. After removal of 0 bases from V and 3 bases from J, the junction contained 5 bases not matched to a gene. DNA for the CDR3: TGTGCCTGGAGTGTTAGGACAGGGGGTTTCAATCAGCCCCAGCATTTT. It specifies CAWSVRTGGFNQPQHF.

This clone was counted a few times. The chain's CDR3 is CASSLGQALGYTF. Here the CDR3 DNA reads TGTGCCAGCAGCTTAGGGCAGGCCTTAGGCTACACCTTC. The chain links TRBV7-2 to TRBJ1-2; D gene ambiguous. The CDR3 runs 13 residues. The germline CDR1 and CDR2 sequences are SGHTA and FQGNSA. Trimming took off 1 base at V and 8 bases at J, with 11 bases between the two ends.

This chain joins TRBV2 and TRBJ1-1; D is undetermined. CDR1 and CDR2 (germline): SNHLY, FYNNEI. Trimming took 7 bases from V and 1 from J, leaving 10 bases between them. The CDR3 has 13 residues. CDR3 amino acids: CASTPKKNTEAFF. In nucleotides, the CDR3 is TGTGCCAGCACCCCTAAGAAGAACACTGAAGCTTTCTTT.

This rearrangement joins TRBV29-1 to TRBJ2-3, with TRBD1 matching 7 bases. Trimming removed 6 bases from V and 7 bases from J; junction bases left unmatched: 4. CDR1 SQVTM and CDR2 ANQGSEA come from the germline V gene. The CDR3 spans 11 residues. CDR3 in amino acids: CSVNRGNTQYF. Written as DNA, the CDR3 is TGCAGCGTCAACAGGGGAAATACGCAGTATTTT.

To note about this clone: Possible read error: a much larger clone is one base away. The rearrangement joins TRBV11-2 to TRBJ2-5; D not certain. This CDR3 is 11 amino acids long. The germline CDR1 and CDR2 sequences are SGHAT and FQNNGV. The V end lost 3 bases, the J end lost 5 bases, and 4 bases lay between the germline ends. The CDR3 reads CASSFGETQYF. The CDR3 DNA follows: TGTGCCAGCAGCTTCGGTGAGACCCAGTACTTC.

The chain joins TRBV5-1 to TRBJ2-2; tentatively, D is TRBD1 (6 bases). The CDR3 has 16 residues. Germline CDR1 SGHRS, CDR2 YFSETQ. The germline V and J ends were trimmed by 4 bases and 4 bases, with 17 bases remaining between them. The CDR3 protein is CASSNGGAEGTGELFF. For the CDR3, the DNA is TGCGCCAGCAGCAATGGGGGCGCTGAAGGCACCGGGGAGCTGTTTTTT.

The chain is built from TRBV6-5 and TRBJ1-2; a possible D gene is TRBD1 (6 bases). CDR1 and CDR2 (germline): MNHEY, SVGAGI. The CDR3 covers 13 residues. V lost 2 bases and J lost 4, with 8 bases in between. DNA for the CDR3: TGTGCCAGCAGTTACGGACAGAGCTATGGCTACACCTTC. Translated, it gives CASSYGQSYGYTF.

There are a few counts of this clone. The chain joins TRBV4-3 to TRBJ1-2; no clear D. Germline CDR1 and CDR2: LGHNA and YSLEER. Between the trimmed V and J ends, which lost 0 bases and 4 bases, there was a span of 12 bases. This CDR3 spans 15 amino acids. As DNA, the CDR3 is TGCGCCAGCAGCCAAGATGTGCAGGAAACCTATGGCTACACCTTC. Amino acids: CASSQDVQETYGYTF.

This chain connects TRBV5-1 to TRBJ2-2; D gene uncertain. CDR1 and CDR2 from the germline V gene are SGHRS and YFSETQ. Trimming left V 2 bases short and J 7 bases short, with 12 bases between. The CDR3 loop spans 14 amino acids. CDR3: CASSFAEYGGELFF. DNA of the CDR3: TGCGCCAGCAGCTTCGCCGAATACGGCGGGGAGCTGTTTTTT.

This chain links TRBV4-1 with TRBJ1-1; 10 bases match TRBD1. The CDR3 length is 16 residues. Germline CDR1 is MGHRA and CDR2 is YSYEKL. The ends lost 3 bases at V and 5 bases at J; junction bases unmatched: 9. As DNA, the CDR3 is TGCGCCAGCAGCCACCCCGGGACAGGGGTAGGGACTGAAGCTTTCTTT. Translated, it gives CASSHPGTGVGTEAFF.

The chain joins TRBV29-1 to TRBJ1-2; D might be TRBD1 (6 bases). The CDR3 has 13 residues. CDR1 is SQVTM, CDR2 ANQGSEA, per germline. V was clipped by 2 bases and J by 2 bases, with 9 bases between them. CDR3 coding DNA: TGCAGCGTTGAACCCCAGGGGAACTATGGCTACACCTTC. This translates into CSVEPQGNYGYTF.

CDR3 nucleotide sequence: TGTGCCAGCAGCTTAGCATGGGCAGCCGTATCCGAGCAGTACTTC. Its translation is CASSLAWAAVSEQYF. This chain connects TRBV11-2 to TRBJ2-7, with D unclear. The CDR3 loop spans 15 amino acids. Germline V CDR1 and CDR2: SGHAT, FQNNGV. V was cut by 1 base and J by 6 bases, with 16 bases left in between.

Note on this clone: The junction departs from the called germline gene at one end, perhaps through a read error. The chain links TRBV29-1 to TRBJ2-3; no clear D gene. Germline CDR1 and CDR2: SQVTM and ANQGSEA. The CDR3 consists of 14 residues. Written as DNA, the CDR3 is TGCAGCGGGGGTGAGCCGGGCACCACACATACGCAGTATTTT. It yields the protein CSGGEPGTTHTQYF.

In its sample, this clone was seen a few times. The chain carries TRBV29-1 and TRBJ1-2; D gene unclear. V lost 3 bases, J lost 6 bases, and 8 bases lay in between. Germline CDR1 is SQVTM and CDR2 is ANQGSEA. There are 11 residues in the CDR3. The CDR3 coding sequence is TGCAGCGTTGACGGAAATCATGGCTACACCTTC. This codes for CSVDGNHGYTF.

The chain recombines TRBV29-1 with TRBJ1-1, with 8 bases that match TRBD1. Germline V gene data show CDR1 as SQVTM and CDR2 as ANQGSEA. V trimming: 7 bases; J trimming: 1 base; junction bases outside the gene matches: 5. This CDR3 has 13 amino acids. The CDR3 protein is CSARQGTNTEAFF. DNA for the CDR3: TGCAGCGCAAGACAGGGGACGAACACTGAAGCTTTCTTT.

This clone showed up just a few times. The chain carries TRBV10-3 and TRBJ2-1; 11 bases agree with TRBD2. The V gene end was trimmed by 8 bases and the J gene end by 8 bases; junction bases not matched to a gene: 17. This CDR3 has 17 residues. Looked up from germline, CDR1 is ENHRY and CDR2 is SYGVKD. The CDR3 spells CAIGRGGSGGAVDEQFF. For the CDR3, the DNA is TGTGCCATCGGGAGGGGTGGTAGCGGGGGGGCCGTAGATGAGCAGTTCTTC.

V gene TRBV27 combines with J gene TRBJ2-5; 7 bases fit TRBD1. Germline CDR1 and CDR2: MNHEY and SMNVEV (reference sequence). V lost 7 bases, J lost 5 bases, and 13 bases stayed unmatched. This CDR3 has 15 amino acids. This chain's CDR3 is CASTRKGQASETQYF. The CDR3 coding sequence is TGTGCCAGCACAAGAAAAGGACAGGCTTCGGAGACCCAGTACTTC.

The table lists this clone with a few counts. This sequence joins TRBV29-1 and TRBJ2-6; D is undetermined. Trimming stripped 0 bases from V and 1 base from J, with 1 base between. Germline values: CDR1 SQVTM, CDR2 ANQGSEA. This CDR3 has 13 residues. CDR3 protein: CSVEESGANVLTF. The CDR3 bases are TGCAGCGTTGAAGAATCTGGGGCCAACGTCCTGACTTTC.

Only a few counts were recorded for this clone. The rearrangement links TRBV5-4 to TRBJ1-2; 9 bases fit TRBD1. The V gene's germline CDR1 is SGHNT and CDR2 YYREEE (reference sequence). V dropped 0 bases and J dropped 5; count of bases not matched to a gene: 5. The CDR3 extends over 15 amino acids. CDR3 coding DNA: TGTGCCAGCAGCTTGGTAATGGGACAGGGATATGGCTACACCTTC. Its protein product is CASSLVMGQGYGYTF.

The rearrangement uses TRBV9 and TRBJ1-2, with D tentatively TRBD1 (6 bases). From germline, CDR1 is SGDLS and CDR2 YYNGEE. Trimming stripped 0 bases from V and 6 bases from J, with 12 bases between. CDR3 size: 14 residues. CDR3 coding DNA: TGTGCCAGCAGCGTAGATGGGACATCTGATGGCTACACCTTC. As protein: CASSVDGTSDGYTF.